The clone carrying this T cell receptor (beta chain) was picked up many times. This sample stems from a study of CD8 T cells in ankylosing spondylitis. Trimming took 1 base from V and 1 from J; bases not matched to a gene: 7. The CDR3 totals 16 residues. CDR1 DFQATT and CDR2 SNEGSKA come from the germline V gene (reference sequence). Each CDR3 protein is one row after TCRdb ran MiXCR on the 5' RACE reads. The sample lists 300,000 to 350,000 distinct CDR3 sequences, around 21% occurring once. The V and J genes are TRBV20-1 and TRBJ2-7; 10 nucleotides match TRBD2. The source material was blood, either unsorted or a sorted T cell fraction (not recorded which). The clonotype originates from a female donor with ankylosing spondylitis or in good health (not recorded which). CDR3 sequence: CSARAGTSVLSYEQYF. CDR3 bases: TGCAGTGCTAGAGCCGGGACTAGCGTACTTTCCTACGAGCAGTACTTC.